A single T cell receptor beta chain is shown here with its context. The use of a sample-barcoded 5' primer and a J-beta primer mix characterized a second PCR of about 6 to 12 cycles. TCRdb re-called the 5' RACE reads through MiXCR, storing one row per CDR3 protein. Of 1,500,000 or so distinct CDR3 sequences in the sample, 59% were seen once. This specimen comes from a study of blood T cells in healthy people across ages. Per sample, no less than 5 micrograms of total RNA were extracted. Germline-derived CDR1 and CDR2 are ENHRY and SYGVKD. This CDR3 spans 16 amino acids. V shed 3 bases and J shed 0 bases, with 14 bases lying between them.

The genes are TRBV10-3 and TRBJ1-1, with D perhaps matching TRBD1 (5 bases). Sample: blood. The sequence came from a man aged 18 to 30 in good health. The CDR3 DNA reads TGTGCCATCAGTGATTGGTTGGGGGGGATGAACACTGAAGCTTTCTTT. Amino acids: CAISDWLGGMNTEAFF.